The clone carrying this T cell receptor (beta chain) came up a few times. The sample holds other DNA sequences that translate to the same CDR3. The CDR3 length is 13 residues. V dropped 6 bases and J dropped 0; count of bases not matched to a gene: 1. The record originates from a study of blood T cell repertoires in COVID-19. About the study: PBMCs, B-cell-depleted T cells, or T cells were the source of the cDNA or gDNA that made up the material.

The authors' processing: Nucleated cell number was recorded as an estimate derived from reference gene primer amplification. Data came from immunoSEQ multiplex PCR; TCRdb stores just in-frame clones and leaves some out. The DNA gave D and trimming, while V, J and clone size come from that table. Of roughly 140,000 clones in the sample, roughly 72% were seen once. This sequence joins TRBV12-3 or TRBV12-4 and TRBJ1-1, with TRBD1 identical over 7 bases. The source is a woman aged 80 or over with acute or convalescent COVID-19. Sequences were obtained from peripheral blood. The CDR3 nucleotides read TGTGCCAGCAGAGGGACAGTGAACACTGAAGCTTTCTTT. As protein: CASRGTVNTEAFF.